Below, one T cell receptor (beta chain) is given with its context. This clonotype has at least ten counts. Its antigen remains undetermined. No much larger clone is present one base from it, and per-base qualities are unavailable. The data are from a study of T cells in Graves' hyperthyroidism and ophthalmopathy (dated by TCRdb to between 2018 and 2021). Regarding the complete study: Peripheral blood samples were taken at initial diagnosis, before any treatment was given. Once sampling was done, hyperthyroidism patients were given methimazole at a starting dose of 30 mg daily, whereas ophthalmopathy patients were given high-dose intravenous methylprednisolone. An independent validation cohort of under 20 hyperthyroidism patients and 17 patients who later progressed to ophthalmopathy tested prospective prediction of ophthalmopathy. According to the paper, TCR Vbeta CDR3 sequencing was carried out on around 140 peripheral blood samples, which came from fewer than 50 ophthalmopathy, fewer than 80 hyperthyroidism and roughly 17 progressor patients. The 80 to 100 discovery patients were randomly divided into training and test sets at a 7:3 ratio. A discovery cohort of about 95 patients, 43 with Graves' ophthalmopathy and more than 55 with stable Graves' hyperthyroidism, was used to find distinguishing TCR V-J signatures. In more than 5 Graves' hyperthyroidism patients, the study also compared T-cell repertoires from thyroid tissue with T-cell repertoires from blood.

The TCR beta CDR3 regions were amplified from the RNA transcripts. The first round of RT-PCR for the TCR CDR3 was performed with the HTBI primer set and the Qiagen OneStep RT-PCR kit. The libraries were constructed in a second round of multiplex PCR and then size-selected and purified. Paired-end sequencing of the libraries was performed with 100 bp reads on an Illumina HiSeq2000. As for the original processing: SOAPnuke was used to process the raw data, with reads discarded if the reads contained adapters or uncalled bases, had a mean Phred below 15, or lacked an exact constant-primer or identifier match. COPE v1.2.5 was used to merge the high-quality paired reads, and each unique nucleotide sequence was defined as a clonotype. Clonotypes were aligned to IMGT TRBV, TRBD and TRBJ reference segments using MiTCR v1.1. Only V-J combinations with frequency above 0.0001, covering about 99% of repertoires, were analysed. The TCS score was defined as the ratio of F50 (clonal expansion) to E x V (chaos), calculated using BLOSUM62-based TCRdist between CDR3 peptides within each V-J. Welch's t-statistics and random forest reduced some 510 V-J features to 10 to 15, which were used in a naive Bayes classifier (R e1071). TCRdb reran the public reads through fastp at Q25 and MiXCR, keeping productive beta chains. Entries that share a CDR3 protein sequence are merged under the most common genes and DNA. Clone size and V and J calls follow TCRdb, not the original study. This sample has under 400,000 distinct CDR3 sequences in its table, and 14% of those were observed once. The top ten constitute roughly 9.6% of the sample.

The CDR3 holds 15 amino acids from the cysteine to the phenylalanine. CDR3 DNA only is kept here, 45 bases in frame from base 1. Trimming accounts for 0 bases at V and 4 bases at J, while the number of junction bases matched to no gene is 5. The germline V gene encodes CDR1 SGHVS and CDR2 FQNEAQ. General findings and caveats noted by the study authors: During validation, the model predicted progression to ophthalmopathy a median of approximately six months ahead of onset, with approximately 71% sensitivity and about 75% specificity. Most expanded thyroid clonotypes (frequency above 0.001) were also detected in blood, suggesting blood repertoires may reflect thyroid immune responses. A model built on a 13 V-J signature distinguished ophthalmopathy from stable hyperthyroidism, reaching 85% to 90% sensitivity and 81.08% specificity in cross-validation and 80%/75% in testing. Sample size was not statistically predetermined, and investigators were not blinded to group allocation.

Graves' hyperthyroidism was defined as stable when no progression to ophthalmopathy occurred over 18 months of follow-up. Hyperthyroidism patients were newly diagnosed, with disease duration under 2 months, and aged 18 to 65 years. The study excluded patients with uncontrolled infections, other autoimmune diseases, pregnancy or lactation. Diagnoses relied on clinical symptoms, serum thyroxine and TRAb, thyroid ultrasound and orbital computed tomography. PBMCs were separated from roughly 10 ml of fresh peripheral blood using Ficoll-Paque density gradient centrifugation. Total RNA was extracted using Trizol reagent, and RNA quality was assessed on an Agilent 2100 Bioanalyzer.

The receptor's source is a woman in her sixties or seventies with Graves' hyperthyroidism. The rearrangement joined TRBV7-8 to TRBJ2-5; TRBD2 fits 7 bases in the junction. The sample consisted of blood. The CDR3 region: CASSLAGGLPETQYF. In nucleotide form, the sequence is TGTGCCAGCAGCTTAGCGGGAGGGTTGCCAGAGACCCAGTACTTC.